Below, one T cell receptor (beta chain) is given with its context. Original analysis: Scientists estimated how many nucleated cells there were by amplifying reference gene primers. Profiling relied on immunoSEQ multiplex PCR, and the TCRdb table lists in-frame clones only, not all of them. The V and J calls and clone size are taken from that table; D and trimming were inferred from the DNA. The sample lists 150,000 to 200,000 clones; around four fifths were seen once. These data are taken from a study of blood T cell repertoires in COVID-19. CDR1 and CDR2 (germline): LGHNT, FRNRAP. V lost 8 bases and J lost 5, with 6 bases in between. The CDR3 has 11 amino acids.

The source material was peripheral blood. The chain is built from TRBV12-5 and TRBJ2-2; TRBD2 is a possible D gene (5 bases). This sequence originates from a woman over 75 with acute or convalescent COVID-19. The CDR3 sequence is CASRGTGELFF. The CDR3 DNA reads TGTGCTAGTCGAGGGACCGGGGAGCTGTTTTTT.